These T cell receptor beta chains were read from a single sample in a study of vaccination effects on CD4 cells after COVID-19. These receptors have no known antigen. Here immunoSEQ multiplex PCR was the method, and the copy in TCRdb shows in-frame clones only, minus some. The data show tens of thousands of clones, 70% to 85% seen once. This sample comprised CD4+ T cells from PBMCs cultured without peptide, obtained after COVID-19 vaccination. These receptors all come from a human donor who received a COVID-19 vaccine. The CDR3 runs from the conserved cysteine through the conserved F or W. Fields, in order: D gene, clone size, V gene, J gene, CDR3 protein, CDR3 DNA. A D gene is named only where the DNA matches it firmly. Not every row has a clone size; where given, it reads once, few, many or a size class.

d_gene: TRBD1; abundance: .; v_gene: TRBV20-1; j_gene: TRBJ1-2; CDR3aa: CSASWRQGAGGYTF; CDR3nt: TGCAGTGCTAGTTGGAGACAGGGGGCGGGTGGCTACACCTTC
d_gene: .; abundance: once; v_gene: TRBV28; j_gene: TRBJ2-2; CDR3aa: CASSTIRELFF; CDR3nt: TGTGCCAGCAGTACCATCCGGGAGCTGTTTTTT
d_gene: TRBD2; abundance: .; v_gene: TRBV6-4; j_gene: TRBJ2-5; CDR3aa: CASSAFGGLATETQYF; CDR3nt: TGTGCCAGCAGTGCCTTCGGGGGACTAGCAACCGAGACCCAGTACTTC
d_gene: .; abundance: .; v_gene: TRBV5-1; j_gene: TRBJ2-5; CDR3aa: CASSLGGGETQYF; CDR3nt: TGCGCCAGCAGCTTGGGCGGTGGGGAGACCCAGTACTTC
d_gene: .; abundance: .; v_gene: TRBV5-6; j_gene: TRBJ1-2; CDR3aa: CASSSYDVDYGYTF; CDR3nt: TGTGCCAGCAGCTCGTACGACGTAGACTATGGCTACACCTTC
d_gene: .; abundance: .; v_gene: TRBV29-1; j_gene: TRBJ2-1; CDR3aa: CSVTIRAPVF; CDR3nt: TGCAGCGTGACTATCCGAGCTCCTGTCTTC
d_gene: TRBD2; abundance: few; v_gene: TRBV10-2; j_gene: TRBJ2-1; CDR3aa: CASSGTSGTHNEQFF; CDR3nt: TGCGCCAGCAGTGGGACTAGCGGGACACACAATGAGCAGTTCTTC
d_gene: .; abundance: .; v_gene: TRBV12-3/TRBV12-4; j_gene: TRBJ1-2; CDR3aa: CASSLFRQAGYTF; CDR3nt: TGTGCCAGCAGTTTATTTCGACAGGCTGGCTACACCTTC
d_gene: TRBD2; abundance: .; v_gene: TRBV4-2; j_gene: TRBJ2-5; CDR3aa: CASSQEGTSGPTGRPQETQYF; CDR3nt: TGTGCCAGCAGCCAAGAAGGTACTAGCGGACCCACGGGGCGACCACAAGAGACCCAGTACTTC
d_gene: .; abundance: .; v_gene: TRBV2; j_gene: TRBJ1-6; CDR3aa: CASSEGSSAASPLHF; CDR3nt: TGTGCCAGCAGTGAAGGGTCTTCGGCGGCATCTCCCCTCCACTTT